This passage covers 32 T cell receptor beta chains from one sample sequenced in a study of blood T cell repertoires in COVID-19. Sequencing used immunoSEQ multiplex PCR; TCRdb keeps in-frame clones, though not all of them. This table has 300,000 to 400,000 clones, roughly 90% appearing once. The sample consisted of peripheral blood. These receptor sequences come from a young woman with COVID-19, enrolled during active disease.

This sequence joins TRBV19 and TRBJ2-3; 12 bases match TRBD2. The germline CDR1 and CDR2 sequences are LNHDA and SQIVND (reference sequence). The ends lost 5 bases at V and 3 bases at J; junction bases unmatched: 3. The length of the CDR3 is 15 residues. CDR3 nucleotides: TGTGCCAGTAGTCCTAGCGGGAGGGGGACAGATACGCAGTATTTT. It codes for CASSPSGRGTDTQYF.

This chain links TRBV28 with TRBJ1-5; the D gene is possibly TRBD1 (5 bases). Trimming took off 10 bases at V and 2 bases at J, with 15 bases between the two ends. The CDR3 extends over 14 amino acids. CDR1 MDHEN and CDR2 SYDVKM come from the germline V gene. The CDR3 loop reads CATTLPGGNQPQHF. CDR3 nucleotides: TGTGCCACCACGCTGCCGGGGGGCAATCAGCCCCAGCATTTT.

The V gene is TRBV28, the J gene TRBJ1-6; D uncertain. V was trimmed by 5 bases and J by 5 bases, leaving 13 bases between them. The CDR3 runs 15 residues. CDR1 is MDHEN, CDR2 SYDVKM, per germline. The CDR3 here is CASSPAWENNSPLHF. The CDR3 nucleotides read TGTGCCAGCAGTCCCGCCTGGGAGAATAATTCACCCCTCCACTTT.

CDR3 loop: CASRRTNREETQYF. CDR3 in DNA: TGTGCCAGCAGAAGGACCAACAGGGAAGAGACCCAGTACTTC. The V call is TRBV27, the J call TRBJ2-5; maybe TRBD1 (6 bases). The CDR3 covers 14 residues. The V gene lost 6 bases and the J gene lost 3 bases, with 14 bases spanning the gap. Germline V gives CDR1 MNHEY, CDR2 SMNVEV (reference sequence).

The gene calls are TRBV19 and TRBJ1-5; no reliable D call. Trimming took 1 base from V and 2 from J, leaving 9 bases between them. This CDR3 comprises 15 residues. From germline, CDR1 is LNHDA and CDR2 SQIVND (reference sequence). Here the CDR3 DNA reads TGTGCCAGTAGTATAGCACTACTGGGCAATCAGCCCCAGCATTTT. It translates to CASSIALLGNQPQHF.

The chain has TRBV6-5 and TRBJ2-1; 7 positions match TRBD1. The CDR3 runs to 12 residues. Germline values: CDR1 MNHEY, CDR2 SVGAGI. V dropped 6 bases and J dropped 14; count of bases not matched to a gene: 10. The CDR3 loop reads CASRGEDRFKFF. The CDR3 DNA reads as TGTGCCAGCAGAGGCGAGGACAGGTTTAAGTTCTTC.

J is TRBJ1-5 and V is TRBV28, with TRBD1 matching over 9 bases. The V segment lost 5 bases and the J segment 4 bases; nucleotides outside the gene matches: 6. Germline values: CDR1 MDHEN, CDR2 SYDVKM. The length of the CDR3 is 15 residues. The CDR3 DNA sequence: TGTGCCAGCAGTACTATCGGACAGGGGAATCAGCCCCAGCATTTT. Protein product: CASSTIGQGNQPQHF.

The chain links TRBV6-5 to TRBJ1-5; D unresolved. This CDR3 has 14 residues. V was shortened by 7 bases and J by 0 bases, with 10 bases between the two germline ends. The germline V gene has CDR1 MNHEY and CDR2 SVGAGI. CDR3 loop: CASTAGYSNQPQHF. In DNA form, the CDR3 reads TGTGCCAGCACTGCGGGGTATAGCAATCAGCCCCAGCATTTT.

The chain has TRBV10-1 and TRBJ2-1; 9 bases line up with TRBD2. Germline CDR1 WNHNN, CDR2 SYGVQD (reference sequence). V gave up 3 bases and J gave up 2 bases; unmatched junction bases: 5. The length of the CDR3 is 16 residues. The CDR3 sequence is CASSDAAGGPYNEQFF. For the CDR3, the DNA is TGCGCCAGCAGTGATGCTGCGGGAGGGCCCTACAATGAGCAGTTCTTC.

For this clone: Other DNA sequences within the sample encode an identical CDR3. The chain couples TRBV5-6 to TRBJ2-3, with TRBD1 matching over 8 bases. Trimming cost V 0 bases and J 3 bases; bases outside gene matches: 3. This CDR3 is built from 15 residues. Germline V gene lookup returns CDR1 SGHDT and CDR2 YYEEEE. The CDR3 nucleotides read TGTGCCAGCAGCTTGGTCGGACAGGGAACAGATACGCAGTATTTT. Translating it yields CASSLVGQGTDTQYF.

The genes are TRBV3-1 (or the pseudogene TRBV3-2) and TRBJ2-5; D is possibly TRBD1 (5 bases). Germline V gene data show CDR1 as LGHDT and CDR2 as YNNKEL (reference sequence). V lost 1 base and J lost 5, with 8 bases in between. The CDR3 contains 13 residues. Here the CDR3 DNA reads TGTGCCAGCAGCCAAGGGCAGGGCGAGACCCAGTACTTC. Protein: CASSQGQGETQYF.

V usage is TRBV28 and J usage is TRBJ2-1; the D gene is possibly TRBD1 (6 bases). The CDR3 is made up of 15 amino acids. Trimming stripped 5 bases from V and 3 bases from J, with 14 bases between. Germline CDR1 and CDR2: MDHEN and SYDVKM. CDR3 nucleotide sequence: TGTGCCAGCAGTGAAAGGGACAAATACTACAATGAGCAGTTCTTC. This sequence encodes CASSERDKYYNEQFF. The entire variable domain, with the rest obtained from reference TRBV28 and TRBJ2-1, is as follows: DVKVTQSSRYLVKRTGEKVFLECVQDMDHENMFWYRQDPGLGLRLIYFSYDVKMKEKGDIPEGYSVSREKKERFSLILESASTNQTSMYLCASSERDKYYNEQFFGPGTRLTVL.

This chain links TRBV28 with TRBJ2-3; 7 bases are shared with TRBD1. CDR3 length: 15 amino acids. Trimming at V came to 6 bases and at J to 1 base, leaving 7 bases not matched to a gene. CDR1 is MDHEN and CDR2 is SYDVKM in the germline V gene. CDR3 residues: CASSLQGTGTDTQYF. The CDR3 nucleotides read TGTGCCAGCAGCCTACAGGGGACAGGCACAGATACGCAGTATTTT.

The rearrangement links TRBV25-1 to TRBJ2-2, with 7 bases fitting TRBD2. The CDR3 runs to 13 residues. Germline V gene sequence: CDR1 MGHDK, CDR2 SYGVNS. After removal of 0 bases from V and 15 bases from J, the junction contained 7 bases not matched to a gene. The CDR3 reads CASSEYLWGRVFF. The CDR3 nucleotides read TGTGCCAGCAGTGAATACCTCTGGGGGAGGGTGTTTTTT.

V is TRBV21-1 and J is TRBJ1-1; the table's D call of TRBD1 was not tested on the DNA. TRBV21-1 has pseudogene status. The CDR3 has 14 residues. Written as DNA, the CDR3 is TGTGCCAGGTCGACCAGGGGGTTTGCGGTTCGAGCTTTCTTT. It codes for CARSTRGFAVRAFF.

The chain combines TRBV5-1 with TRBJ2-7; 7 nucleotides line up with TRBD1. Germline lookup yields CDR1 SGHRS and CDR2 YFSETQ. The CDR3 consists of 13 residues. Trimming removed 4 bases from V and 2 bases from J; junction bases left unmatched: 3. The CDR3 DNA follows: TGCGCCAGCAGCGCCGGACAGGCCTACGAGCAGTACTTC. It yields the protein CASSAGQAYEQYF.

CDR3 bases: TGTGCCAGTAGAGAGACAGGGGATGAAAAACTGTTTTTT. This gives the protein CASRETGDEKLFF. V usage is TRBV19 and J usage is TRBJ1-4; 8 nucleotides line up with TRBD1. This CDR3 is 13 amino acids long. V lost 6 bases to trimming and J lost 6 bases; unmatched junction nucleotides: 3. CDR1 and CDR2 (germline): LNHDA, SQIVND (reference sequence).

This rearrangement joins TRBV6-4 to TRBJ1-2, with 8 positions matching TRBD1. The junction had 6 bases not matched to a gene; V was cut back by 5 bases and J by 4 bases. From germline, CDR1 is MRHNA and CDR2 SNTAGT. This CDR3 spans 14 amino acids. CDR3 amino acids: CASSPEQGGYGYTF. CDR3 sequence (DNA): TGTGCCAGCAGTCCCGAACAGGGGGGCTATGGCTACACCTTC.

About this clone: One end of the junction fails to match germline, which may point to a read error. The genes are TRBV5-1 and TRBJ2-3; 10 bases line up with TRBD2. The CDR3 is 14 amino acids. Germline CDR1 reads SGHRS; CDR2 reads YFSETQ. CDR3 nucleotides: TGCGCCAGCAGGGTAGCGGGGGGCACTGATACGCAGTATTTT. It codes for CASRVAGGTDTQYF.

This clone was counted only a few times. The rearrangement uses TRBV27 and TRBJ2-7, with 10 bases that match TRBD1. This CDR3 spans 15 amino acids. V shed 2 bases and J 0 bases; nucleotides not matched to a gene: 1. Germline CDR1 and CDR2: MNHEY and SMNVEV (reference sequence). CDR3 amino acids: CASSLRQGASYEQYF. The CDR3 DNA is TGTGCCAGCAGTTTAAGACAGGGGGCCTCCTACGAGCAGTACTTC.

This sequence joins TRBV29-1 and TRBJ1-4; D is undetermined. V dropped 2 bases and J dropped 8 bases, with 15 bases sitting between them. Germline lookup yields CDR1 SQVTM and CDR2 ANQGSEA. CDR3 length: 14 amino acids. The CDR3 here is CSVELLEEREKLFF. Here the CDR3 DNA reads TGCAGCGTTGAACTCCTGGAGGAGCGGGAAAAACTGTTTTTT.

This chain connects TRBV11-2 to TRBJ2-7; TRBD2 matches 9 bases. Germline V gives CDR1 SGHAT, CDR2 FQNNGV. J was trimmed by 0 bases and V by 3 bases; bases with no gene match: 3. The CDR3 length is 15 residues. CDR3 coding DNA: TGTGCCAGCAGCTTTACTAGCGGGTACTCCTACGAGCAGTACTTC. It specifies CASSFTSGYSYEQYF.

The J gene is TRBJ2-7, the V gene TRBV29-1, with D possibly matching TRBD2 (5 bases). The V end was cut by 7 bases, the J end by 2 bases, with 12 bases between. CDR1 and CDR2 from the germline V gene are SQVTM and ANQGSEA. This CDR3 has 12 residues. CDR3 bases: TGCAGCGCCCGACTACGTACCTACGAGCAGTACTTC. This gives the protein CSARLRTYEQYF.

The genes are TRBV11-2 and TRBJ1-1; 7 bases agree with TRBD1. Germline V gives CDR1 SGHAT, CDR2 FQNNGV. The CDR3 is 16 residues long. V lost 5 bases and J lost 6; bases outside the gene matches: 15. The CDR3 nucleotides are TGTGCCAGCAGCCGACCCCCGTTGACAGGGACCGCTGAAGCTTTCTTT. The encoded protein is CASSRPPLTGTAEAFF.

For this clone: Other DNA sequences in this specimen translate into the identical CDR3. The chain is built from TRBV15 and TRBJ1-5, with D hard to call. Trimming took 0 bases from V and 4 from J, leaving 7 bases between them. CDR1 is LNHNV, CDR2 YYDKDF, per germline (reference sequence). The CDR3 has 14 amino acids. The CDR3 DNA reads TGTGCCACCAGCAGAGATCGAGGGAATCAGCCCCAGCATTTT. Amino acids: CATSRDRGNQPQHF.

The J gene is TRBJ2-1, the V gene TRBV11-2, with TRBD1 matching 7 bases. Losses at the gene ends were 4 bases for V and 8 bases for J; bases not matched to a gene: 8. Germline-derived CDR1 and CDR2 are SGHAT and FQNNGV. This CDR3 comprises 14 residues. The CDR3 region has the DNA TGTGCCAGCAGCTCAACACAGGGGTTCGATGAGCAGTTCTTC. It yields the protein CASSSTQGFDEQFF.

The chain joins TRBV29-1 to TRBJ2-1, with 10 positions matching TRBD2. J lost 15 bases, V lost 1 base, and 12 bases had no gene match. The CDR3 runs to 14 residues. Germline V gene sequence: CDR1 SQVTM, CDR2 ANQGSEA. CDR3 DNA sequence: TGCAGCGTTGAAGGGCTAGCGGGAGCTATAGGGCCGTTCTTC. Encoded protein: CSVEGLAGAIGPFF.

The genes are TRBV5-1 and TRBJ2-7, with a tentative D call TRBD1 (5 bases). Trimming shortened V by 3 bases and J by 1 base, and 11 bases separated the two germline ends. The CDR3 extends over 14 amino acids. Looked up from germline, CDR1 is SGHRS and CDR2 is YFSETQ. CDR3 sequence (DNA): TGCGCCAGCAGCTCGAAGACAGCTTCCTACGAGCAGTACTTC. Amino acids: CASSSKTASYEQYF.

Note on this clone: The junction departs from the called germline gene at one end, perhaps through a read error. The chain links TRBV6-1 to TRBJ2-6; TRBD2 might be the D (6 bases). The CDR3 extends over 13 amino acids. Germline V gene sequence: CDR1 MNHNS, CDR2 SASEGT. CDR3 DNA: TGTGCCAGCAGCGAAGGGACTCAACGGGCCCTGACTTTC. The encoded protein is CASSEGTQRALTF.

This clone has just a few counts. The rearrangement uses TRBV6-2 or TRBV6-3 and TRBJ2-7, with D unclear. This CDR3 is built from 13 residues. Trimming cost V 0 bases and J 6 bases, with 9 bases left between them. The germline gives CDR1 MNHEY, CDR2 SVGEGT. The CDR3 protein is CASSYSNFGEQYF. CDR3 in DNA: TGTGCCAGCAGTTACTCTAACTTCGGCGAGCAGTACTTC.

This clone has more than one count but fewer than ten. V is TRBV11-2 and J is TRBJ2-1; D might be TRBD2 (5 bases). CDR3 length: 15 amino acids. Germline CDR1 SGHAT, CDR2 FQNNGV. Trimming shortened V by 0 bases and J by 2 bases, and 8 bases separated the two germline ends. CDR3 nucleotide sequence: TGTGCCAGCAGCTTAGATCGGGGAACCTACAATGAGCAGTTCTTC. Protein product: CASSLDRGTYNEQFF.

This chain connects TRBV27 to TRBJ2-7, with D unclear. Germline V lookup: CDR1 MNHEY, CDR2 SMNVEV (reference sequence). Trimming left V 0 bases short and J 6 bases short, with 9 bases between. The length of the CDR3 is 13 residues. The CDR3: CASSLSELGEQYF. In DNA form, the CDR3 reads TGTGCCAGCAGTTTATCGGAGCTTGGCGAGCAGTACTTC.